Listed below are T cell receptor beta chains from one sample, sequenced in a study of STAT5B mutations in CD4+ large granular lymphocyte leukemia. Libraries were prepared by immunoSEQ multiplex PCR; TCRdb keeps only in-frame clonotypes and omits some of them. The sample consists of over 30,000 clones, around nine tenths of them appearing once. Material for sequencing was CD4+ T cells from blood buffy coats. These receptors came from a human donor in good health. CDR3s include the opening cysteine and the closing phenylalanine or tryptophan. The D gene is left open where the match is weak. Not all rows give a size; the values are once, few, many and, for expanded clones, a class.

>TRBD1|.|TRBV5-1|TRBJ2-3
TGCGCCAGCAGCCTACAGGGGATTAGCACAGATACGCAGTATTTT
CASSLQGISTDTQYF
>TRBD2|.|TRBV7-2|TRBJ2-7
TGTGCCAGCAGCGCGACTAGCGGGGGCTCCTACGAGCAGTACTTC
CASSATSGGSYEQYF
>.|.|TRBV5-1|TRBJ2-2
TGCGCCTGGCGGGCGGGAAACACCGGGGAGCTGTTTTTT
CAWRAGNTGELFF
>TRBD1|few|TRBV29-1|TRBJ1-2
TGCAGCGGGACGACAGGGGACCATGGCTACACCTTC
CSGTTGDHGYTF
>.|.|TRBV9|TRBJ2-2
TGTGCCAGCAGCGTAGGGGCAGGGAACACCGGGGAGCTGTTTTTT
CASSVGAGNTGELFF
>TRBD2|.|TRBV6-6|TRBJ2-7
TGTGCCAGCTTAGCGGGTCTAAACAGTGTGCAGTACTTC
CASLAGLNSVQYF
>.|.|TRBV18|TRBJ2-1
TGTGCCAGCTCCCGAATTCTAGCCGTCCGTGATGGTGAGCAGTTCTTC
CASSRILAVRDGEQFF
>.|.|TRBV7-3|TRBJ2-1
TGTGCCAGCAGCCCAACCCGGGGTGATGACACTCCGGGGTCCTACAATGAGCAGTTCTTC
CASSPTRGDDTPGSYNEQFF
>.|.|TRBV7-8|TRBJ2-6
TGTGCCAGCAGCCTAGTTGGGGGACATGGGGCCAACGTCCTGACTTTC
CASSLVGGHGANVLTF
>.|.|TRBV19|TRBJ1-5
TGTGCCAGTACCCCGGCTCAAGGGGATCAGCCCCAGCATTTT
CASTPAQGDQPQHF
>TRBD2|.|TRBV11-1|TRBJ2-1
TGTGCCAGCAGCCCTGGGGCTACTAGCGGGACCCTTGAGGAGCAGTTCTTC
CASSPGATSGTLEEQFF
>TRBD1|.|TRBV5-1|TRBJ1-3
TGCGCCAGCAGCCCCGGACAGGGGGGGGGAAACACCATATATTTT
CASSPGQGGGNTIYF
>.|.|TRBV6-1|TRBJ2-1
TGTGCCAGCACCCTCGTGGGAGACTCCTACAATGAGCAGTTCTTC
CASTLVGDSYNEQFF